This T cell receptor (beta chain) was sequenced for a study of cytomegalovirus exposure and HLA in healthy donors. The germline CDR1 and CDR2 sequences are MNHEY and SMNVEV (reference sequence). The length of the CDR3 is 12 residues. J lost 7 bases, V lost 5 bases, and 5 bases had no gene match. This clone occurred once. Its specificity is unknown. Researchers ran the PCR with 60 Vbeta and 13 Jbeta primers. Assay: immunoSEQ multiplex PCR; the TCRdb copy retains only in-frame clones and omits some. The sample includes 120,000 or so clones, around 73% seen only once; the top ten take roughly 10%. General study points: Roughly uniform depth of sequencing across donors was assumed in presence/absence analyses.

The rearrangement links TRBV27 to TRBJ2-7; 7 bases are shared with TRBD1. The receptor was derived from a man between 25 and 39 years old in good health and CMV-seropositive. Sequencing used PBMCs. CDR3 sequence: CASSQGGREQYF. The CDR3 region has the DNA TGTGCCAGCAGTCAAGGGGGCCGAGAGCAGTACTTC.